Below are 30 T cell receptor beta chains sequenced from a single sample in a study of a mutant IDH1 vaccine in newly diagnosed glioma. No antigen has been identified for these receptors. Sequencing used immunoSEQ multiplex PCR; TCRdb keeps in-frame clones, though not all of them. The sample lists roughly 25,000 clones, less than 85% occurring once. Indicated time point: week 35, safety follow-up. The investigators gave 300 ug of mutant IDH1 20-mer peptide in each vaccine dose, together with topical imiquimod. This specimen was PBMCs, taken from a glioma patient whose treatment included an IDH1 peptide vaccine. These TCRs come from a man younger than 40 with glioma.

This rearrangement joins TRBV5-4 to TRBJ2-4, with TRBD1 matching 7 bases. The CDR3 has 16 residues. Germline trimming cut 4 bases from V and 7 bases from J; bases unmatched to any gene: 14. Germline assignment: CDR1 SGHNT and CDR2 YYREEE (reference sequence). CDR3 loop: CASSPGGRREGNIQYF. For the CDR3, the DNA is TGTGCCAGCAGCCCAGGGGGACGGAGAGAGGGTAACATTCAGTACTTC.

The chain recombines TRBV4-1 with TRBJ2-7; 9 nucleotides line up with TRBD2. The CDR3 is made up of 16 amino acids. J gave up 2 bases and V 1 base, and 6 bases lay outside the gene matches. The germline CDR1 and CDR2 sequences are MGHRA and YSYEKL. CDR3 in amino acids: CASSQGSGRGTYEQYF. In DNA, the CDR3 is TGCGCCAGCAGCCAAGGTAGCGGGAGAGGGACCTACGAGCAGTACTTC.

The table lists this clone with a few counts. The CDR3 DNA is TGTGCCAGCAGTTTAGGCCAGGATGATGAAGCTTTCTTT. This codes for CASSLGQDDEAFF. The chain employs TRBV28 and TRBJ1-1; no clear D gene. The V gene lost 2 bases and the J gene lost 7 bases, with 11 bases spanning the gap. This CDR3 is built from 13 residues. Per the germline V gene, CDR1 is MDHEN and CDR2 is SYDVKM. Full variable domain (rest looked up from reference TRBV28 and TRBJ1-1): DVKVTQSSRYLVKRTGEKVFLECVQDMDHENMFWYRQDPGLGLRLIYFSYDVKMKEKGDIPEGYSVSREKKERFSLILESASTNQTSMYLCASSLGQDDEAFFGQGTRLTVV.

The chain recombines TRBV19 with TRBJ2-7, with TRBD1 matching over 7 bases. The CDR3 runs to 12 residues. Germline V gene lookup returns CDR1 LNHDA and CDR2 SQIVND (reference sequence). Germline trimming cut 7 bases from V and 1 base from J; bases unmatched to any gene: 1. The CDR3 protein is CASMDRSYEQYF. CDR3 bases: TGTGCCAGTATGGACAGGTCCTACGAGCAGTACTTC. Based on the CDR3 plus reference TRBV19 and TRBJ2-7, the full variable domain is DGGITQSPKYLFRKEGQNVTLSCEQNLNHDAMYWYRQDPGQGLRLIYYSQIVNDFQKGDIAEGYSVSREKKESFPLTVTSAQKNPTAFYLCASMDRSYEQYFGPGTRLTVT.

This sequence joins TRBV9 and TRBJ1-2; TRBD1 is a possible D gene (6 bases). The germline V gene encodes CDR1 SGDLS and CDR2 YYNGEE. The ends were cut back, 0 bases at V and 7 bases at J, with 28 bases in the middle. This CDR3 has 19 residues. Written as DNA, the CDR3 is TGTGCCAGCAGCGTAGGGAGGGATACCAGGGGTCTGCCAGGGCTTGGCTACACCTTC. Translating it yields CASSVGRDTRGLPGLGYTF.

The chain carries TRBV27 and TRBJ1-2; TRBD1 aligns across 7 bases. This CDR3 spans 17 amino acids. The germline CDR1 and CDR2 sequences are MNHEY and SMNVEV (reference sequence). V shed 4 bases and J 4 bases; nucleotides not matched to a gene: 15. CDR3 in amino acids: CASSSPVRQGTGYGYTF. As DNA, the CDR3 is TGTGCCAGCAGTTCGCCGGTACGACAGGGAACGGGCTATGGCTACACCTTC.

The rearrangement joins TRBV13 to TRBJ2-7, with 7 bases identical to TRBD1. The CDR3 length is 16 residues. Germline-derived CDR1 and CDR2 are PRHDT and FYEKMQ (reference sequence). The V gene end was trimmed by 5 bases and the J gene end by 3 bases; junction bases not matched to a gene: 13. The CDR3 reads CASSRKGGASGYEQYF. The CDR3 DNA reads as TGTGCCAGCAGCCGAAAAGGGGGCGCCTCAGGCTACGAGCAGTACTTC.

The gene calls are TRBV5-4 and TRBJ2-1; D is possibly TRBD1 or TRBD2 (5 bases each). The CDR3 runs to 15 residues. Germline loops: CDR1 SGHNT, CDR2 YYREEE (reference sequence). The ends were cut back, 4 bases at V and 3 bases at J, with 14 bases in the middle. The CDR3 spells CASSLGVRRYNEQFF. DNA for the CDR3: TGTGCCAGCAGCCTGGGGGTTAGGCGCTACAATGAGCAGTTCTTC.

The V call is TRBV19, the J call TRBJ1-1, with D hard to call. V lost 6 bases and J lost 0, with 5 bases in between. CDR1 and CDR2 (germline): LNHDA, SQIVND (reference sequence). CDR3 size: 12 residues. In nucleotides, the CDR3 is TGTGCCAGTAGCGATATGAACACTGAAGCTTTCTTT. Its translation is CASSDMNTEAFF.

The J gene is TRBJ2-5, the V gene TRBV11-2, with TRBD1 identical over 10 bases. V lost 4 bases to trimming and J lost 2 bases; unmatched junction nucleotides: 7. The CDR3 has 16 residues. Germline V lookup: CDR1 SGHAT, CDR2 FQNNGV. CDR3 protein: CASSSTGGGRQETQYF. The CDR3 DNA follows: TGTGCCAGCAGCTCGACAGGGGGCGGAAGGCAAGAGACCCAGTACTTC.

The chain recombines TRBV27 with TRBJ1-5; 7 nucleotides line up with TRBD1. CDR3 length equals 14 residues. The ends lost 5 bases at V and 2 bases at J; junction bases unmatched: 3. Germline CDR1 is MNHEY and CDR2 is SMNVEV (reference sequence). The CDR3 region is CASSKDRGNQPQHF. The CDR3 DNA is TGTGCCAGCAGTAAAGACAGGGGCAATCAGCCCCAGCATTTT.

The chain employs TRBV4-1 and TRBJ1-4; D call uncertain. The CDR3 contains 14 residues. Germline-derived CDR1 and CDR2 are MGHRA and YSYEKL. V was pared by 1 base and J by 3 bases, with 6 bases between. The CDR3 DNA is TGCGCCAGCAGCCAAGGGCAGTCTAATGAAAAACTGTTTTTT. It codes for CASSQGQSNEKLFF.

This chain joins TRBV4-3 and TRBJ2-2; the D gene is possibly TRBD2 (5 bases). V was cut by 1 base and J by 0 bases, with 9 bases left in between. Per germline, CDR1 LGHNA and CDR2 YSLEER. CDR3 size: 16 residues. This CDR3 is CASSQGGETNTGELFF. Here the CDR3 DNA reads TGCGCCAGCAGCCAAGGGGGAGAAACGAACACCGGGGAGCTGTTTTTT.

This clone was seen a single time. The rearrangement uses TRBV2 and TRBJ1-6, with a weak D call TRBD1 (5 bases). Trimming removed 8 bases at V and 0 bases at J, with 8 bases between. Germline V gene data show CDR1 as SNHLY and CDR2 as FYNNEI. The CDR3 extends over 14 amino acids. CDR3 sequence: CASQGSSYNSPLHF. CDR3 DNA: TGTGCCAGCCAGGGTAGCTCCTATAATTCACCCCTCCACTTT.

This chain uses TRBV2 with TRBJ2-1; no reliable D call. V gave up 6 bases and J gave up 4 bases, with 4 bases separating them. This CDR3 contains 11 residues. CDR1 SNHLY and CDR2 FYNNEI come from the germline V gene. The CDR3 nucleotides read TGTGCCAGCAGCCCTTACAATGAGCAGTTCTTC. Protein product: CASSPYNEQFF.

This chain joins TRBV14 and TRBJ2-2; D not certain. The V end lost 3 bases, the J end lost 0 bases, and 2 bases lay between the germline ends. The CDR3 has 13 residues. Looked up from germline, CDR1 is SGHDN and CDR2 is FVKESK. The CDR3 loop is CASSHPNTGELFF. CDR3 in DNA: TGTGCCAGCAGCCACCCGAACACCGGGGAGCTGTTTTTT.

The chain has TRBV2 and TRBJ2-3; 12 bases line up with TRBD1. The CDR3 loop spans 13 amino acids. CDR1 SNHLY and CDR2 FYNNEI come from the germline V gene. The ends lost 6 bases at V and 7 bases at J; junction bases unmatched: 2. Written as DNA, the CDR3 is TGTGCCAGCAGAGGGACAGGGGGCAATACGCAGTATTTT. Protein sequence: CASRGTGGNTQYF.

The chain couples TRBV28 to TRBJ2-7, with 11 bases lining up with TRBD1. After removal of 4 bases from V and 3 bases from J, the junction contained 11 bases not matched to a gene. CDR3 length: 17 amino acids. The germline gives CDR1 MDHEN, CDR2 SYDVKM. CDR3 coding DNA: TGTGCCAGCAGTTCGCTACGCGAGGGACAGGGGGTCTACGAGCAGTACTTC. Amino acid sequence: CASSSLREGQGVYEQYF. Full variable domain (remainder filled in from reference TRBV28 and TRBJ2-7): DVKVTQSSRYLVKRTGEKVFLECVQDMDHENMFWYRQDPGLGLRLIYFSYDVKMKEKGDIPEGYSVSREKKERFSLILESASTNQTSMYLCASSSLREGQGVYEQYFGPGTRLTVT.

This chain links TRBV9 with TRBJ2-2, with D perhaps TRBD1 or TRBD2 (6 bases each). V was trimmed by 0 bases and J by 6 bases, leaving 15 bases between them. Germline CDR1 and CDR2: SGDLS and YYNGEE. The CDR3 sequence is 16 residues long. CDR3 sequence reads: CASSVGVGGASGELFF. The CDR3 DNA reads TGTGCCAGCAGCGTAGGGGTGGGGGGCGCGTCCGGGGAGCTGTTTTTT.

The chain's CDR3 is CASSFMTGGSAEAFF. The CDR3, as DNA: TGCGCCAGCAGCTTTATGACAGGGGGCAGCGCTGAAGCTTTCTTT. V and J are TRBV5-1 and TRBJ1-1; 10 nucleotides match TRBD1. Germline values: CDR1 SGHRS, CDR2 YFSETQ. The V gene end was trimmed by 2 bases and the J gene end by 6 bases; junction bases not matched to a gene: 7. The CDR3 sequence is 15 residues long.

Written as DNA, the CDR3 is TGCGCCAGCAGTCAATGGGAGCCCTCTTCCCACGAGCAGTACTTC. Amino acids: CASSQWEPSSHEQYF. The chain links TRBV23-1 to TRBJ2-7; possible D gene TRBD2, 5 bases. TRBV23-1 is an open reading frame, and its role is uncertain. The CDR3 has 15 amino acids. Trimming left V 1 base short and J 5 bases short, with 15 bases between.

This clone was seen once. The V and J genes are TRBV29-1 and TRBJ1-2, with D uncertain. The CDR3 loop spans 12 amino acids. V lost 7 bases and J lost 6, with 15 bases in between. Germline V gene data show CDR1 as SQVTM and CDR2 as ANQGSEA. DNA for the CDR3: TGCAGCGGGAGGGCCGGGCTGGATGGCTACACCTTC. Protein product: CSGRAGLDGYTF.

The CDR3 bases are TGCGCCAGCAACCGACAGGGGACGCTGAACACTGAAGCTTTCTTT. Protein: CASNRQGTLNTEAFF. This chain links TRBV10-2 with TRBJ1-1; 8 nucleotides line up with TRBD1. Germline V CDR1 and CDR2: WSHSY, SAAADI. The CDR3 is made up of 15 amino acids. With V trimmed by 7 bases and J by 0 bases, 7 bases remained unmatched.

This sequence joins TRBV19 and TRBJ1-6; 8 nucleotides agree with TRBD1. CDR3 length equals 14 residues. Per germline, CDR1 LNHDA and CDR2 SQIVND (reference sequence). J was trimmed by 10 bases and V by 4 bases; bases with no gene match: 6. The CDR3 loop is CASSTQGAESPLHF. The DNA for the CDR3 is TGTGCCAGTAGTACCCAGGGGGCGGAATCACCCCTCCACTTT.

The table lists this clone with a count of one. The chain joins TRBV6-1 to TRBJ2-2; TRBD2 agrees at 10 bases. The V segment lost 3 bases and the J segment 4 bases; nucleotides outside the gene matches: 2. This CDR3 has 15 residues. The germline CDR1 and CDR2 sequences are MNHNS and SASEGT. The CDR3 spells CASSDSGRVTGELFF. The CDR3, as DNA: TGTGCCAGCAGTGACAGCGGGAGGGTCACCGGGGAGCTGTTTTTT.

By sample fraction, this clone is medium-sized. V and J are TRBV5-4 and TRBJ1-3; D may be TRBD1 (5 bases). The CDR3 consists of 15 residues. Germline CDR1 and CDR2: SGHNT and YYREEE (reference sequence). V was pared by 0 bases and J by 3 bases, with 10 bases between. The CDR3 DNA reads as TGTGCCAGCAGCTTGGTCGGGGGTGGTGGAAACACCATATATTTT. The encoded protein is CASSLVGGGGNTIYF. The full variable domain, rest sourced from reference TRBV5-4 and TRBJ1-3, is ETGVTQSPTHLIKTRGQQVTLRCSSQSGHNTVSWYQQALGQGPQFIFQYYREEENGRGNFPPRFSGLQFPNYSSELNVNALELDDSALYLCASSLVGGGGNTIYFGEGSWLTVV.

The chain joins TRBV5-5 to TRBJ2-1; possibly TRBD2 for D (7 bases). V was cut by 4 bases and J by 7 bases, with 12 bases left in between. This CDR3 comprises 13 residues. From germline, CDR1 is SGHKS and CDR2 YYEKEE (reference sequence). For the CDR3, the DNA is TGTGCCAGCAGCCGGGGGGCGTGGAATGAGCAGTTCTTC. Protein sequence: CASSRGAWNEQFF.

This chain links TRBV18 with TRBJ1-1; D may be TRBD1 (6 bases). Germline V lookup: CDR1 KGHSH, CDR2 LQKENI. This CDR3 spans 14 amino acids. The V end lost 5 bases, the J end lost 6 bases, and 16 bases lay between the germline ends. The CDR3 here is CASSTWDNEAEAFF. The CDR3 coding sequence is TGTGCCAGCTCAACCTGGGACAATGAGGCTGAAGCTTTCTTT. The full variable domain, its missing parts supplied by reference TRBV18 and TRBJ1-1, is NAGVMQNPRHLVRRRGQEARLRCSPMKGHSHVYWYRQLPEEGLKFMVYLQKENIIDESGMPKERFSAEFPKEGPSILRIQQVVRGDSAAYFCASSTWDNEAEAFFGQGTRLTVV.

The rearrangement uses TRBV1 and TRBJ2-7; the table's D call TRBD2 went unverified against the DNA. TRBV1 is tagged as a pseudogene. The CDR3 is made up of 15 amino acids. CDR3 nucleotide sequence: TGCACCAGCAGCCAAGAACTAGAGGTGAGACACGAGCAGTACTTC. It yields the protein CTSSQELEVRHEQYF.

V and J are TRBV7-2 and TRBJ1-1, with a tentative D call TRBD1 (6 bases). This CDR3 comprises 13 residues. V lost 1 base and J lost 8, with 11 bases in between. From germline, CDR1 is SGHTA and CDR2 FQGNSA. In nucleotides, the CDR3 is TGTGCCAGCAGCTTAGAGGTTGGGACAGAAGCTTTCTTT. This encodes CASSLEVGTEAFF.